The rows below give T cell receptor beta chains drawn from one sample of a study of blood T cell repertoires in COVID-19. TCRdb's table, derived via immunoSEQ multiplex PCR, lists solely in-frame clones and lacks some. The sample includes approximately 120,000 clones, around 80% of them seen just once. The sequencing sample was made of peripheral blood. These receptors were obtained from a woman in her forties or fifties with acute or convalescent COVID-19. Both conserved end residues are part of each CDR3. Fields, in order: D gene, J gene, V gene, clone size, CDR3 protein, CDR3 DNA. A D gene is named only where the DNA matches it firmly. Only some rows state a clone size, as once, few, many or a class for expanded clones.

d_gene: TRBD1
j_gene: TRBJ1-1
v_gene: TRBV5-6
abundance: NA
CDR3aa: CASSLGVGTVNTEAFF
CDR3nt: TGTGCCAGCAGCTTGGGGGTGGGGACAGTGAACACTGAAGCTTTCTTT

d_gene: NA
j_gene: TRBJ2-7
v_gene: TRBV6-2/TRBV6-3
abundance: NA
CDR3aa: CASSRTDSYEQYF
CDR3nt: TGTGCCAGCAGCCGGACTGACTCCTACGAGCAGTACTTC

d_gene: NA
j_gene: TRBJ1-4
v_gene: TRBV7-3
abundance: medium-sized
CDR3aa: CASSLGARGLYEKLFF
CDR3nt: TGTGCCAGCAGCTTAGGGGCTCGGGGACTTTATGAAAAACTGTTTTTT

d_gene: TRBD1
j_gene: TRBJ2-2
v_gene: TRBV24-1
abundance: NA
CDR3aa: CATSDLTGTGGTGELFF
CDR3nt: TGTGCCACCAGTGATTTAACCGGGACAGGGGGGACCGGGGAGCTGTTTTTT

d_gene: NA
j_gene: TRBJ2-7
v_gene: TRBV5-1
abundance: NA
CDR3aa: CASSLGGTDAYEQYF
CDR3nt: TGCGCCAGCAGCTTAGGGGGGACAGACGCCTACGAGCAGTACTTC

d_gene: TRBD1
j_gene: TRBJ1-2
v_gene: TRBV2
abundance: NA
CDR3aa: CASSRDREAYGYTF
CDR3nt: TGTGCCAGCAGCCGGGACAGGGAAGCGTATGGCTACACCTTC

d_gene: NA
j_gene: TRBJ1-5
v_gene: TRBV10-3
abundance: NA
CDR3aa: CAISESGEEGNQPQHF
CDR3nt: TGTGCCATCAGTGAATCGGGGGAGGAAGGCAATCAGCCCCAGCATTTT

d_gene: NA
j_gene: TRBJ2-7
v_gene: TRBV28
abundance: NA
CDR3aa: CASSGTFPYEQYF
CDR3nt: TGTGCCAGCTCTGGGACATTCCCCTACGAGCAGTACTTC

d_gene: NA
j_gene: TRBJ1-6
v_gene: TRBV6-2/TRBV6-3
abundance: NA
CDR3aa: CASSSRNSPLHF
CDR3nt: TGTGCCAGCAGTAGCAGGAATTCACCCCTCCACTTT

d_gene: TRBD1
j_gene: TRBJ1-6
v_gene: TRBV10-3
abundance: NA
CDR3aa: CAITTGTGESPLHF
CDR3nt: TGTGCCATCACCACCGGGACAGGGGAATCACCCCTCCACTTT

d_gene: NA
j_gene: TRBJ2-6
v_gene: TRBV19
abundance: NA
CDR3aa: CASSRIRVSSGANVLTF
CDR3nt: TGTGCCAGTAGTCGAATACGCGTGAGCTCTGGGGCCAACGTCCTGACTTTC

d_gene: NA
j_gene: TRBJ1-1
v_gene: TRBV27
abundance: NA
CDR3aa: CASSFSNTNTEAFF
CDR3nt: TGTGCCAGCAGCTTCTCCAACACGAACACTGAAGCTTTCTTT

d_gene: NA
j_gene: TRBJ1-6
v_gene: TRBV6-5
abundance: NA
CDR3aa: CASSPLSGTSPLHF
CDR3nt: TGTGCCAGCAGTCCCTTGTCGGGAACTTCACCCCTCCACTTT

d_gene: NA
j_gene: TRBJ1-2
v_gene: TRBV19
abundance: NA
CDR3aa: CASSFGTTYGYTF
CDR3nt: TGTGCCAGTAGTTTTGGCACCACCTATGGCTACACCTTC

d_gene: TRBD2
j_gene: TRBJ2-7
v_gene: TRBV6-1
abundance: few
CDR3aa: CASSEGWGGTSYEQYF
CDR3nt: TGTGCCAGCAGTGAAGGTTGGGGAGGGACCTCCTACGAGCAGTACTTC

d_gene: NA
j_gene: TRBJ1-5
v_gene: TRBV28
abundance: NA
CDR3aa: CASRENPRGGDQPQHF
CDR3nt: TGTGCCAGCAGAGAAAACCCGCGGGGTGGTGATCAGCCCCAGCATTTT

d_gene: NA
j_gene: TRBJ1-6
v_gene: TRBV19
abundance: NA
CDR3aa: CASSSQGSPLHF
CDR3nt: TGTGCCAGTAGTTCCCAGGGATCACCCCTCCACTTT

d_gene: TRBD2
j_gene: TRBJ2-1
v_gene: TRBV6-5
abundance: NA
CDR3aa: CASSQTSDEQFF
CDR3nt: TGTGCCAGCAGCCAGACTAGCGACGAGCAGTTCTTC

d_gene: NA
j_gene: TRBJ1-5
v_gene: TRBV5-1
abundance: NA
CDR3aa: CASSLSGEQPQHF
CDR3nt: TGCGCCAGCAGCTTATCAGGGGAACAGCCCCAGCATTTT

d_gene: NA
j_gene: TRBJ1-1
v_gene: TRBV6-5
abundance: NA
CDR3aa: CASSSESNTEAFF
CDR3nt: TGTGCCAGCAGTTCCGAGTCAAACACTGAAGCTTTCTTT

d_gene: NA
j_gene: TRBJ2-1
v_gene: TRBV7-9
abundance: NA
CDR3aa: CASSSFGGYEQFF
CDR3nt: TGTGCCAGCAGTTCATTCGGCGGGTATGAGCAGTTCTTC

d_gene: NA
j_gene: TRBJ1-2
v_gene: TRBV6-5
abundance: NA
CDR3aa: CASSYSGTGANYGYTF
CDR3nt: TGTGCCAGCAGTTACTCAGGTACAGGCGCTAACTATGGCTACACCTTC

d_gene: NA
j_gene: TRBJ1-5
v_gene: TRBV2
abundance: NA
CDR3aa: CASSEALPGDQPQHF
CDR3nt: TGTGCCAGCAGTGAAGCGCTTCCGGGGGATCAGCCCCAGCATTTT

d_gene: TRBD1
j_gene: TRBJ1-6
v_gene: TRBV30
abundance: NA
CDR3aa: CAGQGQGSSPLHF
CDR3nt: TGTGCCGGCCAGGGACAGGGGAGTTCACCCCTCCACTTT

d_gene: TRBD2
j_gene: TRBJ2-2
v_gene: TRBV28
abundance: NA
CDR3aa: CASSSTSGSYGELFF
CDR3nt: TGTGCCAGCAGTTCGACTAGCGGGAGCTACGGGGAGCTGTTTTTT

d_gene: TRBD1
j_gene: TRBJ1-6
v_gene: TRBV28
abundance: NA
CDR3aa: CASSSGQGDISPLHF
CDR3nt: TGTGCCAGCAGCTCTGGACAGGGTGATATATCACCCCTCCACTTT

d_gene: NA
j_gene: TRBJ2-3
v_gene: TRBV7-9
abundance: few
CDR3aa: CASSPGGGAGDTQYF
CDR3nt: TGTGCCAGCAGCCCCGGGGGTGGGGCAGGAGATACGCAGTATTTT

d_gene: TRBD1
j_gene: TRBJ1-1
v_gene: TRBV7-9
abundance: NA
CDR3aa: CASRDRMNTEAFF
CDR3nt: TGTGCCAGCCGGGACAGAATGAACACTGAAGCTTTCTTT

d_gene: NA
j_gene: TRBJ2-1
v_gene: TRBV6-4
abundance: NA
CDR3aa: CASSVQGANEQFF
CDR3nt: TGTGCCAGCAGTGTCCAAGGGGCCAATGAGCAGTTCTTC

d_gene: TRBD1
j_gene: TRBJ2-5
v_gene: TRBV15
abundance: NA
CDR3aa: CATSRLTGTGQETQYF
CDR3nt: TGTGCCACCAGCAGATTAACCGGGACAGGGCAAGAGACCCAGTACTTC

d_gene: NA
j_gene: TRBJ2-7
v_gene: TRBV21-1
abundance: NA
CDR3aa: CASSSPPEGHKISYEQYF
CDR3nt: TGTGCCAGCAGCTCCCCCCCAGAGGGACACAAAATTTCCTACGAGCAGTACTTC

d_gene: NA
j_gene: TRBJ1-2
v_gene: TRBV3-1/TRBV3-2
abundance: NA
CDR3aa: CASSQRDSDYTF
CDR3nt: TGTGCCAGCAGCCAAAGGGACTCCGACTACACCTTC

d_gene: NA
j_gene: TRBJ2-5
v_gene: TRBV20-1
abundance: NA
CDR3aa: CSASVQETQYF
CDR3nt: TGCAGTGCTAGCGTTCAAGAGACCCAGTACTTC

d_gene: TRBD1
j_gene: TRBJ2-1
v_gene: TRBV11-1
abundance: NA
CDR3aa: CASSTGAIYNEQFF
CDR3nt: TGTGCCAGCAGTACAGGGGCAATCTACAATGAGCAGTTCTTC

d_gene: NA
j_gene: TRBJ1-1
v_gene: TRBV6-5
abundance: NA
CDR3aa: CASSYSHRENTEAFF
CDR3nt: TGTGCCAGCAGTTACTCGCACAGGGAGAACACTGAAGCTTTCTTT

d_gene: TRBD2
j_gene: TRBJ2-7
v_gene: TRBV4-1
abundance: NA
CDR3aa: CASSQVAGSYEQYF
CDR3nt: TGCGCCAGCAGCCAAGTAGCGGGTAGCTACGAGCAGTACTTC

d_gene: NA
j_gene: TRBJ2-1
v_gene: TRBV9
abundance: few
CDR3aa: CASSNHRAWEQFF
CDR3nt: TGTGCCAGCAGCAACCACAGGGCGTGGGAGCAGTTCTTC

d_gene: NA
j_gene: TRBJ1-4
v_gene: TRBV6-5
abundance: NA
CDR3aa: CASSGEGAGEKLFF
CDR3nt: TGTGCCAGCAGCGGGGAGGGCGCCGGAGAAAAACTGTTTTTT

d_gene: TRBD1
j_gene: TRBJ2-1
v_gene: TRBV28
abundance: once
CDR3aa: CASFSIRDRGYDEQFF
CDR3nt: TGTGCCAGCTTCAGTATCCGGGACAGGGGGTACGATGAGCAGTTCTTC

d_gene: NA
j_gene: TRBJ1-4
v_gene: TRBV28
abundance: NA
CDR3aa: CASSFPPPVATNEKLFF
CDR3nt: TGTGCCAGCAGTTTCCCCCCCCCGGTTGCAACTAATGAAAAACTGTTTTTT

d_gene: TRBD1
j_gene: TRBJ1-4
v_gene: TRBV3-1/TRBV3-2
abundance: NA
CDR3aa: CASSQDFRDRGEKLFF
CDR3nt: TGTGCCAGCAGCCAAGACTTCCGGGACAGGGGTGAAAAACTGTTTTTT

d_gene: NA
j_gene: TRBJ1-4
v_gene: TRBV5-4
abundance: NA
CDR3aa: CASSLKKGNEKLFF
CDR3nt: TGTGCCAGCAGCTTGAAAAAGGGGAATGAAAAACTGTTTTTT

d_gene: TRBD1
j_gene: TRBJ1-1
v_gene: TRBV18
abundance: NA
CDR3aa: CASSPTGQGYTEAFF
CDR3nt: TGTGCCAGCTCACCAACTGGACAGGGTTACACTGAAGCTTTCTTT

d_gene: TRBD1
j_gene: TRBJ2-2
v_gene: TRBV10-1
abundance: NA
CDR3aa: CASRRDRGSGELFF
CDR3nt: TGCGCCAGCAGGCGGGACAGGGGGTCCGGGGAGCTGTTTTTT

d_gene: NA
j_gene: TRBJ2-5
v_gene: TRBV4-1
abundance: NA
CDR3aa: CASSQGDTQETQYF
CDR3nt: TGCGCCAGCAGCCAAGGGGACACACAAGAGACCCAGTACTTC

d_gene: TRBD1
j_gene: TRBJ2-1
v_gene: TRBV7-9
abundance: NA
CDR3aa: CASLGIGDSGNNEQFF
CDR3nt: TGTGCCAGCTTGGGGATCGGGGACAGTGGGAACAATGAGCAGTTCTTC